This TCR beta chain was identified in a study of CD8+ T cells in alopecia areata. Study in general: Severity of treated patients was scored by affected scalp percentage. Findings and caveats of the study: How baseline CD8+ expansion relates to response remains uncertain (there was one nonresponder). Scalp sample data also include resident alphabeta T cells from normal skin. TCR sharing across patients was less clear than in mice, possibly HLA-related.

The CDR3 is 15 amino acids. The V end was cut by 4 bases, the J end by 7 bases, with 14 bases between. Germline CDR1 SGHVS, CDR2 FQNEAQ. Treatment: oral pan-JAK inhibitor, 5-10 mg twice daily. Reverse transcribed after extraction, RNA yielded cDNA as the sequencing template. Some clones are missing from TCRdb's copy, which holds only in-frame ones; the method was immunoSEQ multiplex PCR. This table has 200,000 or so clones, roughly two fifths appearing once. As regards this clone: The antigen remains undetermined.

The receptor's source is a human donor with alopecia areata. J is TRBJ1-6 and V is TRBV7-8; a weak D match, TRBD1 (5 bases). This specimen consisted of CD4+ T cells sorted from blood, obtained at approximately week 30, from a patient treated with tofacitinib. CDR3 coding DNA: TGTGCCAGCAGCTCGGCGGGACCGAGAAATTCACCCCTCCACTTT. Protein product: CASSSAGPRNSPLHF.